One and the same sample provided the 4 T cell receptor beta chains below, sequenced in a study of blood T cell repertoires in COVID-19. Only in-frame clones appear in the TCRdb table, and some are missing; sequencing was by immunoSEQ multiplex PCR. The table shows some 170,000 clones, with roughly three quarters occurring only once. Material for sequencing was peripheral blood. The receptors come from a woman aged 45-65 years with active or convalescent COVID-19.

V and J are TRBV30 and TRBJ2-3; D might be TRBD2 (7 bases). V was trimmed by 2 bases and J by 5 bases, leaving 20 bases between them. The CDR3 spans 16 residues. Germline CDR1 is GTSNPN and CDR2 is SVGIG (reference sequence). CDR3 bases: TGTGCCTGGAGTAAGGATGGGAGGGGGGGTTTAGATACGCAGTATTTT. This codes for CAWSKDGRGGLDTQYF.

The chain combines TRBV5-1 with TRBJ2-1; D perhaps matches TRBD2 (6 bases). V lost 5 bases to trimming and J lost 7 bases, with 19 bases between them. The germline V gene encodes CDR1 SGHRS and CDR2 YFSETQ. This CDR3 is 15 amino acids long. The CDR3 region has the DNA TGCGCCAGCAGACATACTAGCCACCTTAAGAATGAGCAGTTCTTC. It encodes CASRHTSHLKNEQFF.

The chain joins TRBV5-1 to TRBJ1-2, with TRBD1 as a possible D gene (6 bases). Germline V gene sequence: CDR1 SGHRS, CDR2 YFSETQ. The germline V and J ends were trimmed by 3 bases and 2 bases, with 17 bases remaining between them. The CDR3 is 16 residues long. CDR3 DNA sequence: TGCGCCAGCAGCTCTGGCCCGGGACAAACGAACTATGGCTACACCTTC. Protein sequence: CASSSGPGQTNYGYTF.

The chain joins TRBV28 to TRBJ2-1; tentatively, D is TRBD2 (7 bases). The CDR3 runs to 11 residues. Deletions cut 8 bases from V and 10 bases from J, with 12 bases between. Per the germline V gene, CDR1 is MDHEN and CDR2 is SYDVKM. CDR3 sequence reads: CASRGAYEQFF. The DNA of the CDR3 is TGTGCCAGCCGGGGGGCCTACGAGCAGTTCTTC.